This entry lists 9 T cell receptor beta chains sequenced from one sample in a study of chemoradiotherapy in HPV16-positive cancers. Method: immunoSEQ multiplex PCR; TCRdb's copy keeps in-frame clones and lacks some. The sample contains under 20,000 clones, more than 75% of which appear only once. The sample here was blood, taken from a patient who underwent chemoradiotherapy. The source of these receptors is a human donor with HPV-associated anogenital cancer.

This rearrangement joins TRBV7-6 to TRBJ1-3, with D possibly being TRBD1 (6 bases). The CDR3 spans 15 residues. Per the germline V gene, CDR1 is SGHVS and CDR2 is FNYEAQ. The ends were cut back, 5 bases at V and 0 bases at J, with 11 bases in the middle. The CDR3 DNA follows: TGTGCCAGCAGCCCTCTAGGGGGCTCTGGAAACACCATATATTTT. This sequence encodes CASSPLGGSGNTIYF.

The chain carries TRBV6-6 and TRBJ1-6; 7 nucleotides align to TRBD1. In germline, CDR1 is MNHNY, CDR2 SVGAGI (reference sequence). The trim removed 2 bases at V and 7 bases at J, leaving 2 bases unmatched. CDR3 length: 14 residues. As DNA, the CDR3 is TGTGCCAGCAGTTACGGACAGGAAAATTCACCCCTCCACTTT. This encodes CASSYGQENSPLHF.

This clone was recorded a few times. V usage is TRBV5-4 and J usage is TRBJ1-2; D uncertain. This CDR3 contains 11 residues. The germline CDR1 and CDR2 sequences are SGHNT and YYREEE (reference sequence). Trimming took off 4 bases at V and 2 bases at J, with 3 bases between the two ends. The CDR3 here is CASSLNYGYTF. CDR3 nucleotide sequence: TGTGCCAGCAGCCTGAACTATGGCTACACCTTC.

V gene TRBV13 combines with J gene TRBJ2-3, with D possibly TRBD2 on 5 matching bases. The ends were cut back, 4 bases at V and 0 bases at J, with 23 bases in the middle. CDR3 size: 19 residues. The germline CDR1 and CDR2 sequences are PRHDT and FYEKMQ (reference sequence). The CDR3 coding sequence is TGTGCCAGCAGCTCCACCGAGGGAGAGGGCTATTATAGCACAGATACGCAGTATTTT. As protein: CASSSTEGEGYYSTDTQYF.

The genes are TRBV5-1 and TRBJ1-6; D possibly corresponds to TRBD1 (5 bases). V lost 3 bases, J lost 0 bases, and 13 bases lay in between. Germline V gives CDR1 SGHRS, CDR2 YFSETQ. This CDR3 contains 17 residues. The CDR3 DNA reads as TGCGCCAGCAGCTACGACAGCCAAACCTCCTATAATTCACCCCTCCACTTT. Translated: CASSYDSQTSYNSPLHF.

V usage is TRBV18 and J usage is TRBJ2-2; D gene uncertain. V lost 5 bases, J lost 7 bases, and 11 bases lay in between. This CDR3 has 13 amino acids. Germline V gene sequence: CDR1 KGHSH, CDR2 LQKENI. Written as DNA, the CDR3 is TGTGCCAGCTCATCCGACCCGTACGGGGAGCTGTTTTTT. It is translated as CASSSDPYGELFF.

V usage is TRBV5-5 and J usage is TRBJ2-5; D not certain. The CDR3 covers 14 residues. Between the trimmed V and J ends, which lost 1 base and 0 bases, there was a span of 7 bases. Looked up from germline, CDR1 is SGHKS and CDR2 is YYEKEE (reference sequence). This chain's CDR3 is CASSLSPYQETQYF. In DNA, the CDR3 is TGTGCCAGCAGCTTGAGTCCGTACCAAGAGACCCAGTACTTC.

The CDR3 nucleotides read TGTGCCAGCAGCCTACGTGAGGGACAGGGGGCGCTTCGGATCGGGACCGGGGAGCTGTTTTTT. Translation: CASSLREGQGALRIGTGELFF. The J gene is TRBJ2-2, the V gene TRBV27; 12 bases align to TRBD1. From germline, CDR1 is MNHEY and CDR2 SMNVEV (reference sequence). J lost 5 bases, V lost 6 bases, and 22 bases had no gene match. The CDR3 has 21 residues.

This sequence joins TRBV29-1 and TRBJ1-1; 7 bases are a match to TRBD1. Germline V gives CDR1 SQVTM, CDR2 ANQGSEA. There are 13 residues in the CDR3. The J segment lost 7 bases and the V segment lost 4 bases, leaving 9 bases of the junction unmatched. CDR3 nucleotides: TGCAGCGTTGCCGCGGACAGGAGGGGTGAAGCTTTCTTT. This encodes CSVAADRRGEAFF.